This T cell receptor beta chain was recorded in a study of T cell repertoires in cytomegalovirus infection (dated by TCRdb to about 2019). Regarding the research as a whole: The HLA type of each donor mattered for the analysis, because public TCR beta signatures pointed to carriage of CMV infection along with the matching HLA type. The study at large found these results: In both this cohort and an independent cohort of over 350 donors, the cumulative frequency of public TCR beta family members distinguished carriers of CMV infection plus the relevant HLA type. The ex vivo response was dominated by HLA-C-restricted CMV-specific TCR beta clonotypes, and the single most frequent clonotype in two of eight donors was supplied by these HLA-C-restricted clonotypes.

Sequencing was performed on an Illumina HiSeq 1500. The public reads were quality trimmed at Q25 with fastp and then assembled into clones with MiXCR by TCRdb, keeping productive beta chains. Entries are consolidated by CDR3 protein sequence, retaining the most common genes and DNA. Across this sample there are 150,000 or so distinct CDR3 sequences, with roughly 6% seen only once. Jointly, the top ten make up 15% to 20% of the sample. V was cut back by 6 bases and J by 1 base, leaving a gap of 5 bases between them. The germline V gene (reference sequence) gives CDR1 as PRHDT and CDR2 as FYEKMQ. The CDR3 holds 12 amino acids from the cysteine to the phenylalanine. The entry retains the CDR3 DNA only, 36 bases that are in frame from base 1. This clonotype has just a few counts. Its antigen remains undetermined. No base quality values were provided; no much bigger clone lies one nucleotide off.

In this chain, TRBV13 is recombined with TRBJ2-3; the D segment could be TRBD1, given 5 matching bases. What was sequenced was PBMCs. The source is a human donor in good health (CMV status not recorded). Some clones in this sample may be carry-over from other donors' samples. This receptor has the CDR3 CASRTGTDTQYF. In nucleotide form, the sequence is TGTGCCAGCAGGACAGGCACAGATACGCAGTATTTT.